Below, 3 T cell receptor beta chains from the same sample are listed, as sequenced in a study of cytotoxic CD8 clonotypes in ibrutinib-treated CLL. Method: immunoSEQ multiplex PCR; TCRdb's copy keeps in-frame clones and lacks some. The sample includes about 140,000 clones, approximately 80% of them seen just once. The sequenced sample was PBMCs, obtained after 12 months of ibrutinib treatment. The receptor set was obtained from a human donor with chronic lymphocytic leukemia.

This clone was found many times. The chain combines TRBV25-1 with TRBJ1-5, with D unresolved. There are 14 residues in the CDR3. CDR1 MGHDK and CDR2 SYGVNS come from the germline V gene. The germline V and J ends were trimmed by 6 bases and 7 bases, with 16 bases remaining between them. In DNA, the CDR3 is TGTGCCAGCAGCCCCGGTGGGTTTCGGCAGCCCCAGCATTTT. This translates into CASSPGGFRQPQHF.

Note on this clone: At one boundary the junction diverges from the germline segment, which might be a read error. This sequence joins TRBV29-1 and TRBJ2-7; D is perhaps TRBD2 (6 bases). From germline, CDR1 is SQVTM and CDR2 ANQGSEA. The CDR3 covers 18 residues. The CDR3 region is CRVDGWAERAGSSYEQYF. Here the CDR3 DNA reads TGCCGCGTTGATGGGTGGGCAGAACGGGCGGGGAGCTCCTACGAGCAGTACTTC.

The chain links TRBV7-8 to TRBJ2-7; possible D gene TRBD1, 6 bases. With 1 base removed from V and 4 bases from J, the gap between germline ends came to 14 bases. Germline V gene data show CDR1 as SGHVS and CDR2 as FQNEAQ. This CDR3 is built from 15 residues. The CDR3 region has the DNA TGTGCCAGCAGCTTAGTGGCAGGGGACCTTTACGAGCAGTACTTC. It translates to CASSLVAGDLYEQYF.